What follows are 5 T cell receptor beta chains derived from one specimen sequenced in a study of blood T cell repertoires in COVID-19. The protocol was immunoSEQ multiplex PCR, while the TCRdb copy is restricted to in-frame clones and leaves out a portion. The profile covers 180,000 or so clones, with about 89% appearing a single time and about 6.7% taken by the ten largest. The sample was peripheral blood. The receptors stem from a man in his forties or fifties with acute or convalescent COVID-19.

This rearrangement joins TRBV3-1 (or the pseudogene TRBV3-2) to TRBJ1-1; tentative D call: TRBD1 (6 bases). The V gene lost 1 base and the J gene lost 10 bases, with 7 bases spanning the gap. Germline assignment: CDR1 LGHDT and CDR2 YNNKEL (reference sequence). The length of the CDR3 is 11 residues. The CDR3 bases are TGTGCCAGCAGCCAAGGAGGGGGAGCTTTCTTT. Protein: CASSQGGGAFF.

The chain recombines TRBV6-5 with TRBJ1-5, with 10 positions matching TRBD1. The germline CDR1 and CDR2 sequences are MNHEY and SVGAGI. J was trimmed by 4 bases and V by 6 bases; bases with no gene match: 3. This CDR3 has 14 residues. The CDR3 sequence: CASRDRGKNQPQHF. CDR3 DNA: TGTGCCAGCAGGGACAGGGGGAAGAATCAGCCCCAGCATTTT.

V gene TRBV6-5 combines with J gene TRBJ1-2; D is unresolved. Germline V CDR1 and CDR2: MNHEY, SVGAGI. The CDR3 sequence is 12 residues long. V lost 8 bases and J lost 2, with 9 bases in between. The CDR3 DNA reads as TGTGCCAGCTCGGCCGGGAACTATGGCTACACCTTC. Protein: CASSAGNYGYTF.

V gene TRBV6-5 combines with J gene TRBJ1-2; tentatively, D is TRBD1 (6 bases). The CDR3 totals 12 residues. The germline V gene has CDR1 MNHEY and CDR2 SVGAGI. The V end was cut by 6 bases, the J end by 7 bases, with 12 bases between. The chain's CDR3 is CASRTTGAGYTF. In DNA, the CDR3 is TGTGCCAGCAGAACGACAGGAGCTGGCTACACCTTC.

The J gene is TRBJ1-1, the V gene TRBV7-9; D is possibly TRBD1 (6 bases). This CDR3 spans 16 amino acids. CDR1 is SEHNR and CDR2 is FQNEAQ in the germline V gene (reference sequence). V lost 3 bases, J lost 2 bases, and 16 bases lay in between. The CDR3, as DNA: TGTGCCAGCAGCTTGGGGGCACCGACCACAAACACTGAAGCTTTCTTT. Encoded protein: CASSLGAPTTNTEAFF.